The 22 T cell receptor beta chains below all came from one sample that was sequenced in a study of radiation and T cells in renal cell carcinoma. The sample's time point: blood 2 weeks post-SBRT. Treatment here: 15 Gy SBRT to primary tumor, nephrectomy 4 weeks later. Produced via immunoSEQ multiplex PCR; TCRdb's table is partial and in-frame only. Found here are 70,000 to 90,000 clones, 70% to 90% of them singletons; the top ten hold 22%. Sequenced here: blood, sampled from a patient whose treatment included radiotherapy and nephrectomy. Receptors originate from a woman between 50 and 59 years old with renal cell carcinoma.

This chain uses TRBV5-1 with TRBJ1-1; possible D gene TRBD1, 6 bases. The CDR3 sequence is 15 residues long. V was cut by 0 bases and J by 1 base, with 10 bases left in between. Per the germline V gene, CDR1 is SGHRS and CDR2 is YFSETQ. CDR3 residues: CASSLAMTGNTEAFF. Here the CDR3 DNA reads TGCGCCAGCAGCTTGGCTATGACAGGGAACACTGAAGCTTTCTTT.

The V and J genes are TRBV5-5 and TRBJ1-6, with D unresolved. Trimming removed 2 bases from V and 5 bases from J, with 8 bases in between. There are 14 residues in the CDR3. CDR1 and CDR2 (germline): SGHKS, YYEKEE (reference sequence). The CDR3 DNA is TGTGCCAGCAGCTTTTTGCGGGATAATTCACCCCTCCACTTT. Translating gives CASSFLRDNSPLHF.

The CDR3 loop reads CASGIAGGGELFF. CDR3 in DNA: TGTGCCAGCGGGATAGCGGGAGGCGGGGAGCTGTTTTTT. V gene TRBV11-1 combines with J gene TRBJ2-2; 10 bases are a match to TRBD2. The CDR3 has 13 residues. V lost 8 bases, J lost 7 bases, and 4 bases stayed unmatched. Germline V gene sequence: CDR1 SGHAT, CDR2 FQDESV (reference sequence).

This clone occurred once. The CDR3 region is CASSYTRQGGQPQHF. The CDR3 coding sequence is TGTGCCAGCAGTTACACCCGACAGGGGGGCCAGCCCCAGCATTTT. This sequence joins TRBV6-5 and TRBJ1-5; 9 bases align to TRBD1. The CDR3 sequence is 15 residues long. V lost 2 bases to trimming and J lost 7 bases; unmatched junction nucleotides: 6. The germline gives CDR1 MNHEY, CDR2 SVGAGI.

This chain uses TRBV5-6 with TRBJ2-7; D might be TRBD1 (5 bases). V gave up 4 bases and J gave up 4 bases, with 15 bases separating them. This CDR3 comprises 14 residues. Germline CDR1 SGHDT, CDR2 YYEEEE. The CDR3 sequence is CASSPAGSVYEQYF. As DNA, the CDR3 is TGTGCCAGCAGCCCAGCAGGGTCGGTATACGAGCAGTACTTC. Supplemented by reference TRBV5-6 and TRBJ2-7, the full variable domain reads DAGVTQSPTHLIKTRGQQVTLRCSPKSGHDTVSWYQQALGQGPQFIFQYYEEEERQRGNFPDRFSGHQFPNYSSELNVNALLLGDSALYLCASSPAGSVYEQYFGPGTRLTVT.

The V call is TRBV30, the J call TRBJ1-2; the match to TRBD1 covers 9 bases. CDR3 length: 17 residues. V lost 0 bases and J lost 0; bases outside the gene matches: 8. Germline CDR1 reads GTSNPN; CDR2 reads SVGIG (reference sequence). CDR3 sequence: CAWSVRGQGRTNYGYTF. The CDR3 DNA follows: TGTGCCTGGAGTGTACGGGGACAGGGACGAACTAACTATGGCTACACCTTC.

V gene TRBV27 combines with J gene TRBJ2-1; TRBD1 is a possible D gene (5 bases). The CDR3 is 14 residues long. CDR1 MNHEY and CDR2 SMNVEV come from the germline V gene (reference sequence). The V and J ends lost 7 bases and 1 base respectively, with 11 bases between them. CDR3 coding DNA: TGTGCCAGCAAGATGGCAGGGTCCTACAATGAGCAGTTCTTC. This codes for CASKMAGSYNEQFF.

The chain combines TRBV9 with TRBJ1-5; 10 bases match TRBD1. The CDR3 consists of 14 residues. Germline lookup yields CDR1 SGDLS and CDR2 YYNGEE. The V segment lost 5 bases and the J segment 2 bases; nucleotides outside the gene matches: 1. CDR3 sequence reads: CASSGTGGNQPQHF. CDR3 nucleotides: TGTGCCAGCAGTGGGACAGGGGGCAATCAGCCCCAGCATTTT.

The chain is built from TRBV27 and TRBJ1-6, with D possibly being TRBD1 (6 bases). Trimming stripped 3 bases from V and 8 bases from J, with 11 bases between. The V gene's germline CDR1 is MNHEY and CDR2 SMNVEV (reference sequence). The CDR3 is made up of 14 amino acids. The chain's CDR3 is CASSLRTVYSPLHF. CDR3 bases: TGTGCCAGCAGTTTGCGGACAGTCTATTCACCCCTCCACTTT.

J is TRBJ2-4 and V is TRBV4-3; 9 bases fit TRBD1. The CDR3 runs 15 residues. Looked up from germline, CDR1 is LGHNA and CDR2 is YSLEER. J gave up 7 bases and V 2 bases, and 6 bases lay outside the gene matches. CDR3 bases: TGCGCCAGCAGCCAATCGACAGGGGGAAGGAACATTCAGTACTTC. Its translation: CASSQSTGGRNIQYF.

This rearrangement joins TRBV5-1 to TRBJ2-3; D possibly corresponds to TRBD1 (6 bases). The CDR3 runs 14 residues. Trimming shortened V by 0 bases and J by 5 bases, and 10 bases separated the two germline ends. Germline values: CDR1 SGHRS, CDR2 YFSETQ. In nucleotides, the CDR3 is TGCGCCAGCAGCTTGGGTCCAGGGGAAGATACGCAGTATTTT. Translation: CASSLGPGEDTQYF. Supplemented by reference TRBV5-1 and TRBJ2-3, the full variable domain reads KAGVTQTPRYLIKTRGQQVTLSCSPISGHRSVSWYQQTPGQGLQFLFEYFSETQRNKGNFPGRFSGRQFSNSRSEMNVSTLELGDSALYLCASSLGPGEDTQYFGPGTRLTVL.

This chain links TRBV9 with TRBJ1-1; TRBD1 agrees at 10 bases. This CDR3 region has 15 residues. Trimming removed 4 bases from V and 3 bases from J; junction bases left unmatched: 6. Looked up from germline, CDR1 is SGDLS and CDR2 is YYNGEE. The CDR3 sequence is CASSSSGQGDTEAFF. In DNA, the CDR3 is TGTGCCAGCAGCTCATCCGGACAGGGGGACACTGAAGCTTTCTTT.

This sequence joins TRBV10-3 and TRBJ2-7; 7 bases align to TRBD2. J lost 2 bases, V lost 6 bases, and 1 base had no gene match. The CDR3 has 12 amino acids. From germline, CDR1 is ENHRY and CDR2 SYGVKD. DNA for the CDR3: TGTGCCATCAGAGGGACTACCTACGAGCAGTACTTC. Protein sequence: CAIRGTTYEQYF.

V is TRBV19 and J is TRBJ2-3; 8 nucleotides agree with TRBD2. V trimming: 5 bases; J trimming: 6 bases; junction bases outside the gene matches: 7. Germline lookup yields CDR1 LNHDA and CDR2 SQIVND (reference sequence). This CDR3 has 14 residues. DNA for the CDR3: TGTGCCAGTAGTTATAGCGGGGTCGGGGATACGCAGTATTTT. This translates into CASSYSGVGDTQYF. Using reference TRBV19 and TRBJ2-3 for the parts outside the CDR3, the full variable domain is DGGITQSPKYLFRKEGQNVTLSCEQNLNHDAMYWYRQDPGQGLRLIYYSQIVNDFQKGDIAEGYSVSREKKESFPLTVTSAQKNPTAFYLCASSYSGVGDTQYFGPGTRLTVL.

The rearrangement links TRBV7-2 to TRBJ1-5; 8 positions match TRBD1. V shed 5 bases and J 4 bases; nucleotides not matched to a gene: 7. CDR1 is SGHTA and CDR2 is FQGNSA in the germline V gene. This CDR3 is 15 amino acids long. This CDR3 is CASSPGTGRNQPQHF. CDR3 nucleotide sequence: TGTGCCAGCAGCCCCGGGACAGGACGAAATCAGCCCCAGCATTTT.

V gene TRBV7-2 combines with J gene TRBJ2-2, with 8 bases fitting TRBD2. The CDR3 contains 14 residues. Germline-derived CDR1 and CDR2 are SGHTA and FQGNSA. V shed 5 bases, J shed 9 bases, and the junction held 8 bases outside the gene matches. CDR3 sequence reads: CASSPAGGRRELFF. CDR3 bases: TGTGCCAGCAGCCCAGCGGGCGGGAGGAGGGAGCTGTTTTTT.

CDR3 loop: CATPTVGRLGQHF. Here the CDR3 DNA reads TGTGCCACCCCGACAGTGGGGCGTTTGGGTCAGCATTTT. The V gene is TRBV10-3, the J gene TRBJ1-5, with TRBD1 as a possible D gene (5 bases). Germline V lookup: CDR1 ENHRY, CDR2 SYGVKD. Trimming cost V 10 bases and J 13 bases, with 23 bases left between them. The CDR3 is made up of 13 amino acids.

The genes are TRBV10-1 and TRBJ2-2, with D hard to call. Trimming took off 2 bases at V and 1 base at J, with 8 bases between the two ends. The V gene's germline CDR1 is WNHNN and CDR2 SYGVQD (reference sequence). The CDR3 extends over 15 amino acids. CDR3 sequence: CASSERRGNTGELFF. For the CDR3, the DNA is TGCGCCAGCAGTGAGCGTAGAGGGAACACCGGGGAGCTGTTTTTT.

The chain combines TRBV5-4 with TRBJ1-1; unclear D gene. Germline CDR1 reads SGHNT; CDR2 reads YYREEE (reference sequence). CDR3 length: 14 amino acids. The V end was cut by 4 bases, the J end by 1 base, with 11 bases between. CDR3 region: CASSQDSWNTEAFF. The DNA of the CDR3 is TGTGCCAGCAGCCAAGATAGCTGGAACACTGAAGCTTTCTTT.

The rearrangement joins TRBV28 to TRBJ1-6; no clear D gene. The CDR3 totals 14 residues. CDR1 MDHEN and CDR2 SYDVKM come from the germline V gene. Trimming left V 3 bases short and J 6 bases short, with 9 bases between. The CDR3 reads CASSFQQLNSPLHF. CDR3 DNA: TGTGCCAGCAGTTTTCAACAGCTTAATTCACCCCTCCACTTT.

This clone was detected only once. The rearrangement uses TRBV7-2 and TRBJ2-3; 9 positions match TRBD2. CDR3 length: 18 amino acids. CDR1 and CDR2 from the germline V gene are SGHTA and FQGNSA. Trimming took 5 bases from V and 2 from J; bases not matched to a gene: 14. The CDR3 sequence: CASSPTLQRGDLTDTQYF. The CDR3 nucleotides read TGTGCCAGCAGCCCCACCCTCCAGCGGGGGGATCTCACAGATACGCAGTATTTT.

V is TRBV5-4 and J is TRBJ1-3; 8 bases are a match to TRBD1. The length of the CDR3 is 15 residues. In germline, CDR1 is SGHNT, CDR2 YYREEE (reference sequence). The trim removed 3 bases at V and 2 bases at J, leaving 4 bases unmatched. CDR3 in amino acids: CASSWEQGAGNTIYF. The DNA for the CDR3 is TGTGCCAGCAGCTGGGAACAGGGGGCTGGAAACACCATATATTTT.